This TCR beta chain was recorded in a study of radiotherapy plus CTLA-4 blockade in lung cancer. Alongside CTLA-4 blockade with ipilimumab, patients with chemo-refractory metastatic non-small-cell lung cancer received focal radiation. This clone was recorded a few times. Profiling relied on immunoSEQ multiplex PCR, and the TCRdb table lists in-frame clones only, not all of them. The data contain about 88,000 clones, approximately 75% of them singletons. The V end was cut by 1 base, the J end by 11 bases, with 8 bases between. There are 11 residues in the CDR3. Per germline, CDR1 SGHNT and CDR2 YENEEA.

The TCR originated in a human donor with non-small cell lung cancer that progressed on radiotherapy plus ipilimumab. Here the sequenced sample was peripheral blood, taken from a patient treated with radiotherapy plus ipilimumab. This chain connects TRBV11-3 to TRBJ1-1; the D is unclear. For the CDR3, the DNA is TGTGCCAGCAGCTTAGCTGGCTCCGCTTTCTTT. It encodes CASSLAGSAFF.